These 9 T cell receptor beta chains were all obtained from the same sample, sequenced in a study of T cells expressing NK-cell markers. Reprocessing the 5' RACE reads, TCRdb reports a single entry for every CDR3 protein and omits DNA. The table gives about 160,000 distinct CDR3 sequences; the top ten clones make up 18% of it. Sequencing was carried out using blood T cells: a sorted CD56 or NKG2C T cell subset, CD4+ or CD8+ T cells, or bulk PBMC T cells (not recorded which). Receptors were obtained from a woman aged 18 to 75 in good health.

The genes are TRBV6-4 and TRBJ2-1; absent DNA, TCRdb's TRBD2 call cannot be checked. The CDR3 is 15 amino acids. CDR1 is MRHNA and CDR2 is SNTAGT in the germline V gene. The CDR3 region is CASSVGLAGNNEQFF.

The rearrangement joins TRBV28 to TRBJ2-6; TCRdb designates TRBD1, a call that cannot be tested without DNA. CDR3 size: 16 residues. The germline CDR1 and CDR2 sequences are MDHEN and SYDVKM. The CDR3 sequence is CASRNDRAAGANVLTF.

This rearrangement joins TRBV7-3 to TRBJ2-5; TCRdb's D call of TRBD2 is untestable without DNA. The CDR3 contains 16 residues. Per germline, CDR1 SGHTA and CDR2 FQGTGA. CDR3 loop: CASSLSGSGSGETQYF. The entire variable domain, with the rest obtained from reference TRBV7-3 and TRBJ2-5, is as follows: GAGVSQTPSNKVTEKGKYVELRCDPISGHTALYWYRQSLGQGPEFLIYFQGTGAADDSGLPNDRFFAVRPEGSVSTLKIQRTERGDSAVYLCASSLSGSGSGETQYFGPGTRLLVL.

This chain links TRBV28 with TRBJ1-1. Germline-derived CDR1 and CDR2 are MDHEN and SYDVKM. This CDR3 is built from 14 residues. The chain's CDR3 is CASSIRSSNTEAFF.

The chain carries TRBV20-1 and TRBJ1-1. This CDR3 is 14 amino acids long. The V gene's germline CDR1 is DFQATT and CDR2 SNEGSKA (reference sequence). The CDR3 here is CSASGQRAGLGAFF.

V gene TRBV7-9 combines with J gene TRBJ2-7; no DNA is available, so the TRBD2 call from TCRdb remains unchecked. From germline, CDR1 is SEHNR and CDR2 FQNEAQ (reference sequence). The CDR3 runs 14 residues. Here the CDR3 reads CASSASAGTYEQYF.

The chain joins TRBV2 to TRBJ1-1. Germline CDR1 and CDR2: SNHLY and FYNNEI. The CDR3 consists of 14 residues. CDR3 sequence reads: CASSAGRRNTEAFF.

The chain links TRBV4-2 to TRBJ1-1; the TCRdb D gene call, TRBD1, has no DNA to confirm it. CDR3 length: 14 amino acids. From germline, CDR1 is LGHNA and CDR2 YNFKEQ. CDR3 sequence: CASSQVGGSTEAFF.

This chain links TRBV20-1 with TRBJ2-1; TCRdb reports TRBD2, a call that lacks DNA to check it against. Looked up from germline, CDR1 is DFQATT and CDR2 is SNEGSKA (reference sequence). The CDR3 has 15 amino acids. CDR3 region: CSAIPLAGEYNEQFF.